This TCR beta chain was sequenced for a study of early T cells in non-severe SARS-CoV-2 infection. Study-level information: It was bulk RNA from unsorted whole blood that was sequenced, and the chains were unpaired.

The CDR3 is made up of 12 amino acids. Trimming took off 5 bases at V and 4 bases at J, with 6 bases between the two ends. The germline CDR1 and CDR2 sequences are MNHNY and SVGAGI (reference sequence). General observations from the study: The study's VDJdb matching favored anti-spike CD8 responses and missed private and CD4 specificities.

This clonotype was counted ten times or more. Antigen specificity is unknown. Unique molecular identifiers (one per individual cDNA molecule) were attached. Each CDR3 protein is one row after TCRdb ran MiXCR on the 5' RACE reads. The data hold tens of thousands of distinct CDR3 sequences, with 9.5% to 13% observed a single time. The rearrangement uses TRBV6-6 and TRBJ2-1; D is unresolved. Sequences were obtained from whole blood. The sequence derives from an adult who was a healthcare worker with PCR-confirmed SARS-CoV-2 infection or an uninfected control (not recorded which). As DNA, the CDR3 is TGTGCCAGCAGTCGCCCGTACAATGAGCAGTTCTTC. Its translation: CASSRPYNEQFF.